The clone carrying this T cell receptor (beta chain) was recorded many times. The antigen is unknown. The data were obtained in a study of tumor-infiltrating lymphocytes in primary liver carcinoma. Study results and limitations: Tumor-blood pairs (like tumor-adjacent pairs) overlapped less than tumor region pairs did. A fraction of only about 8-24% of top clones appeared in all five tumor regions.

The length of the CDR3 is 14 residues. Trimming took off 2 bases at V and 3 bases at J, with 8 bases between the two ends. CDR1 is SEHNR, CDR2 FQNEAQ, per germline (reference sequence). The authors made TCR beta cDNA from approximately 500 ng total RNA with a constant-region primer. A slightly modified ARM-PCR protocol with three nested multiplex PCR rounds produced these TCR beta libraries. Running about 11 cycles apiece, the first two PCR rounds relied on TRBV1-TRBV30 forward primers together with a C-beta reverse primer. TCRdb called the multiplex PCR reads again in MiXCR, with one record for every CDR3 protein. The sample lists about 54,000 distinct CDR3 sequences, 60% to 75% occurring once. Co-extraction of RNA and DNA was performed on about 20-33 mg of unsorted bulk tissue. Every tumor contributed samples taken at five separate regions.

The specimen was liver tumor tissue from sampling region 2. Subset noted: tumor region T2, inferior pole. This TCR was recovered from a man aged 35 to 55 with primary liver carcinoma and hepatitis B virus infection. The rearrangement uses TRBV7-9 and TRBJ1-3; D gene ambiguous. Written as DNA, the CDR3 is TGTGCCAGCAGCTTACTGGATTTTGGAAACACCATATATTTT. It specifies CASSLLDFGNTIYF.